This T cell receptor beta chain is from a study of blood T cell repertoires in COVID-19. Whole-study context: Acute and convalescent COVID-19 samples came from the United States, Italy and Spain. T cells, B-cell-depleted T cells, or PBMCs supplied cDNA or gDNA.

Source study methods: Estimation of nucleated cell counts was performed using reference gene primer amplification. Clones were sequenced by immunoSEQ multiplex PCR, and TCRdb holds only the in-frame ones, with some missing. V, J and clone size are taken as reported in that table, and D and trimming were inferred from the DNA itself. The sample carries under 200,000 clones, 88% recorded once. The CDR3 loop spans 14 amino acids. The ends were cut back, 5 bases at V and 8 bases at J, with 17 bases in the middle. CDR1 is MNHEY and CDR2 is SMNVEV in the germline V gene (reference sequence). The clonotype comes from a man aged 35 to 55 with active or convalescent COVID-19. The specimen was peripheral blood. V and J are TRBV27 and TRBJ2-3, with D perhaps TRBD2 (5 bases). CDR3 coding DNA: TGTGCCAGCAGTCCGCGCTTATTTGAGGGTACGCAGTATTTT. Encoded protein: CASSPRLFEGTQYF.